The 21 T cell receptor beta chains below were found in one sample sequenced in a study of T cells after yellow fever vaccination. Each CDR3 protein is one row after TCRdb ran MiXCR on the 5' RACE reads. The data contain some 250,000 distinct CDR3 sequences, more than 3.5% of them singletons. This sample comprised PBMCs, obtained 15 days after the yellow fever booster vaccination. The source is a man younger than 35 who received the YFV17D yellow fever vaccine.

This clonotype showed up many times. This chain links TRBV24-1 with TRBJ1-5; 8 nucleotides match TRBD1. CDR1 KGHDR and CDR2 SFDVKD come from the germline V gene. The CDR3 consists of 15 residues. With V trimmed by 9 bases and J by 1 base, 7 bases remained unmatched. DNA for the CDR3: TGTGCCACCCCGGACAGGGTTCGGAGCAATCAGCCCCAGCATTTT. This gives the protein CATPDRVRSNQPQHF.

There are many counts of this clonotype. This chain joins TRBV7-9 and TRBJ1-1, with 8 nucleotides matching TRBD1. Germline V gene sequence: CDR1 SEHNR, CDR2 FQNEAQ (reference sequence). The CDR3 has 14 residues. V lost 5 bases to trimming and J lost 10 bases; unmatched junction nucleotides: 12. Written as DNA, the CDR3 is TGTGCCAGCAGCCGCCAGGGGGCAGTGGCCCGAGCTTTCTTT. It encodes CASSRQGAVARAFF. Using reference TRBV7-9 and TRBJ1-1 for the parts outside the CDR3, the full variable domain is DTGVSQNPRHKITKRGQNVTFRCDPISEHNRLYWYRQTLGQGPEFLTYFQNEAQLEKSRLLSDRFSAERPKGSFSTLEIQRTEQGDSAMYLCASSRQGAVARAFFGQGTRLTVV.

This clonotype was seen at least ten times. The rearrangement uses TRBV4-2 and TRBJ1-5; a weak D match, TRBD1 (6 bases). The CDR3 loop spans 15 amino acids. V was trimmed by 1 base and J by 3 bases, leaving 10 bases between them. The germline V gene encodes CDR1 LGHNA and CDR2 YNFKEQ. This CDR3 reads CASSQGQGFNQPQHF. The CDR3 bases are TGTGCCAGCAGCCAAGGGCAGGGGTTCAATCAGCCCCAGCATTTT.

Ten or more counts support this clonotype. The rearrangement uses TRBV5-1 and TRBJ2-7, with D perhaps matching TRBD1 or TRBD2 (5 bases each). The CDR3 totals 15 residues. Germline CDR1 is SGHRS and CDR2 is YFSETQ. The V end lost 5 bases, the J end lost 0 bases, and 15 bases lay between the germline ends. DNA of the CDR3: TGCGCCAGCAGTTCCGGGACGGCAATCTCCTACGAGCAGTACTTC. As protein: CASSSGTAISYEQYF.

This clonotype has ten or more counts. The chain is built from TRBV5-1 and TRBJ2-1; no definite D call. From germline, CDR1 is SGHRS and CDR2 YFSETQ. The CDR3 sequence is 12 residues long. Trimming removed 4 bases at V and 14 bases at J, with 16 bases between. The CDR3 region has the DNA TGCGCCAGCAGCGACGAAGGGCCCCGCGAGTTCTTC. Amino acids: CASSDEGPREFF.

The chain links TRBV5-3 to TRBJ1-6, with D possibly TRBD1 on 6 matching bases. Being an ORF, TRBV5-3 has a function that is uncertain. Trimming took off 8 bases at V and 3 bases at J, with 9 bases between the two ends. The length of the CDR3 is 13 residues. Written as DNA, the CDR3 is TGTGCCAGGGCAGGGGTCTATAATTCACCCCTCCACTTT. This sequence encodes CARAGVYNSPLHF.

This clonotype was detected ten times or more. The rearrangement joins TRBV6-5 to TRBJ2-7; the D is unclear. This CDR3 has 13 amino acids. The germline V and J ends were trimmed by 6 bases and 4 bases, with 13 bases remaining between them. Germline V gene sequence: CDR1 MNHEY, CDR2 SVGAGI. CDR3 coding DNA: TGTGCCAGCAGCCCAGTTAGGTTATACGAGCAGTACTTC. As protein: CASSPVRLYEQYF.

The sample holds a few counts of this clonotype. The chain recombines TRBV18 with TRBJ1-2; maybe TRBD1 (5 bases). The CDR3 spans 13 residues. Trimming stripped 4 bases from V and 4 bases from J, with 10 bases between. CDR1 and CDR2 (germline): KGHSH, LQKENI. The CDR3 protein is CASSRGEGYGYTF. The DNA of the CDR3 is TGTGCCAGCTCACGGGGGGAAGGCTATGGCTACACCTTC.

This clonotype was detected many times. This CDR3 is CASKAGELFF. In DNA form, the CDR3 reads TGTGCCAGTAAGGCCGGGGAGCTGTTTTTT. The rearrangement joins TRBV19 to TRBJ2-2, with D hard to call. The CDR3 covers 10 residues. Trimming cost V 7 bases and J 6 bases, with 3 bases left between them. CDR1 is LNHDA and CDR2 is SQIVND in the germline V gene (reference sequence).

This clonotype was seen many times. V is TRBV7-8 and J is TRBJ2-7, with TRBD1 identical over 8 bases. Trimming took 7 bases from V and 0 from J; bases not matched to a gene: 8. The CDR3 contains 15 residues. The germline CDR1 and CDR2 sequences are SGHVS and FQNEAQ. In DNA, the CDR3 is TGTGCCAGCACCCCCCAGGGGACAGGCTCCTACGAGCAGTACTTC. Amino acid sequence: CASTPQGTGSYEQYF.

This clonotype was observed many times. The rearrangement uses TRBV7-2 and TRBJ2-7; D gene uncertain. V gave up 4 bases and J gave up 7 bases, with 23 bases separating them. The V gene's germline CDR1 is SGHTA and CDR2 FQGNSA. The CDR3 has 16 amino acids. The CDR3 DNA follows: TGTGCCAGCAGCTCCATTTCCCCGACTGTGTGTGCGGAGCAGTACGTC. Residues: CASSSISPTVCAEQYV.

At least ten counts were recorded for this clonotype. The rearrangement uses TRBV7-3 and TRBJ2-6, with 9 positions matching TRBD1. The CDR3 runs 17 residues. V dropped 5 bases and J dropped 0; count of bases not matched to a gene: 5. Germline V CDR1 and CDR2: SGHTA, FQGTGA. The CDR3 is CASSPRTGDSGANVLTF. Here the CDR3 DNA reads TGTGCCAGCAGCCCCAGGACAGGGGACTCTGGGGCCAACGTCCTGACTTTC.

This clonotype was observed many times. The V call is TRBV7-6, the J call TRBJ2-3; a possible D gene is TRBD1 (6 bases). This CDR3 contains 15 residues. V gave up 0 bases and J gave up 6 bases, with 13 bases separating them. The germline V gene has CDR1 SGHVS and CDR2 FNYEAQ. The DNA for the CDR3 is TGTGCCAGCAGCTTAGCCACGAGGGGGTGGGATACGCAGTATTTT. Protein: CASSLATRGWDTQYF.

This clonotype was counted only a few times. This chain connects TRBV18 to TRBJ1-1; D not resolved. Germline assignment: CDR1 KGHSH and CDR2 LQKENI. The length of the CDR3 is 12 residues. The germline V and J ends were trimmed by 4 bases and 5 bases, with 8 bases remaining between them. CDR3 loop: CASSRAETEAFF. The CDR3 region has the DNA TGTGCCAGCTCACGGGCGGAGACTGAAGCTTTCTTT.

This clonotype was found many times. DNA for the CDR3: TGTGCCAGCAGCACCGGGACAGGGCTGTTCGCGAACACCGGGGAGCTGTTTTTT. The encoded protein is CASSTGTGLFANTGELFF. V and J are TRBV5-6 and TRBJ2-2; 9 bases align to TRBD1. The trim removed 4 bases at V and 0 bases at J, leaving 10 bases unmatched. CDR1 is SGHDT and CDR2 is YYEEEE in the germline V gene. This CDR3 has 18 residues.

This clonotype was seen ten or more times. This chain connects TRBV12-3 or TRBV12-4 to TRBJ1-1, with 9 bases lining up with TRBD1. Trimming at V came to 6 bases and at J to 1 base, leaving 6 bases not matched to a gene. This CDR3 has 15 amino acids. The CDR3 here is CASSNRGRGNTEAFF. CDR3 DNA sequence: TGTGCCAGCAGCAACAGGGGGCGTGGGAACACTGAAGCTTTCTTT.

The V and J genes are TRBV24-1 and TRBJ2-1, with TRBD2 matching over 13 bases. Germline lookup yields CDR1 KGHDR and CDR2 SFDVKD. The J segment lost 12 bases and the V segment lost 2 bases, leaving 9 bases of the junction unmatched. This CDR3 spans 16 amino acids. The CDR3 DNA sequence: TGTGCCACCAGTGATTCCTCCTTCACTAGCGGGGGGGGGCAGTTCTTC. Its translation: CATSDSSFTSGGGQFF.

This clonotype was found many times. The chain combines TRBV20-1 with TRBJ2-3, with D uncertain. The germline V and J ends were trimmed by 3 bases and 2 bases, with 9 bases remaining between them. The CDR3 is 13 amino acids. The germline V gene encodes CDR1 DFQATT and CDR2 SNEGSKA (reference sequence). CDR3 region: CSASAQATDTQYF. DNA of the CDR3: TGCAGTGCTAGTGCGCAGGCCACAGATACGCAGTATTTT.

This clonotype has a count of ten or more. V is TRBV2 and J is TRBJ2-7, with TRBD2 as a possible D gene (5 bases). The CDR3 consists of 14 residues. The V end lost 2 bases, the J end lost 0 bases, and 8 bases lay between the germline ends. CDR1 SNHLY and CDR2 FYNNEI come from the germline V gene. The CDR3 sequence is CASSERESSYEQYF. The CDR3 DNA is TGTGCCAGCAGTGAAAGGGAGAGCTCCTACGAGCAGTACTTC.

This clonotype was seen repeatedly, ten times or more. This rearrangement joins TRBV30 to TRBJ2-3; perhaps TRBD1 as D (5 bases). This CDR3 has 15 residues. The ends were cut back, 3 bases at V and 1 base at J, with 14 bases in the middle. Germline values: CDR1 GTSNPN, CDR2 SVGIG (reference sequence). CDR3 in DNA: TGTGCCTGGAGGCAGGGCGGAGCCGGCACAGATACGCAGTATTTT. Translation gives CAWRQGGAGTDTQYF.

This clonotype was counted ten times or more. The chain combines TRBV4-3 with TRBJ1-1; no definite D call. CDR3 size: 15 residues. Germline V gives CDR1 LGHNA, CDR2 YSLEER. The V and J ends lost 0 bases and 2 bases respectively, with 10 bases between them. CDR3 DNA: TGCGCCAGCAGCCAAGAGGGATTGGTCAACACTGAAGCTTTCTTT. Protein sequence: CASSQEGLVNTEAFF.